This T cell receptor (beta chain) was sequenced for a study of yellow fever vaccine responses in identical twins. General study results and limits: Twins reportedly showed a vaccine T cell response that seemed partly convergent and partly personalized.

The CDR3 spans 14 residues. The germline V gene has CDR1 SGHNT and CDR2 YENEEA. With V trimmed by 4 bases and J by 10 bases, 7 bases remained unmatched. With regard to this clonotype: Its target is unknown.

TCRdb recomputed calls from the RT-PCR reads with MiXCR, one row per CDR3 protein. The sample holds about 18,000 distinct CDR3 sequences; approximately 63% are singletons and the top ten take about 8%. The V and J genes are TRBV11-3 and TRBJ2-1; the match to TRBD2 covers 10 bases. This TCR was recovered from a woman aged 18-30 years who received the yellow fever vaccine. This material consisted of T cells from blood (PBMCs), unsorted or a sorted subset (not recorded which), taken before or after yellow fever vaccination (not recorded which). DNA for the CDR3: TGTGCCAGCAGCTCCCTAGCGGGAGTTCGGGAGCAGTTCTTC. Translating gives CASSSLAGVREQFF.